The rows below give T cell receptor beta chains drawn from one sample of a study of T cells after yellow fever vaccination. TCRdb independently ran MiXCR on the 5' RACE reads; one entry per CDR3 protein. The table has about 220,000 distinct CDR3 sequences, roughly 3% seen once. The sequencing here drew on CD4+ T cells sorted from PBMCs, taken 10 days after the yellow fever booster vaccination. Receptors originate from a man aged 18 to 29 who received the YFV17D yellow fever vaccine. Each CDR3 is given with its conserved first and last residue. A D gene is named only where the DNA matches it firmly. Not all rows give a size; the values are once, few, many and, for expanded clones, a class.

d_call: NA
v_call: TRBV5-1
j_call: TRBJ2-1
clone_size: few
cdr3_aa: CASLGLPPNNEQFF
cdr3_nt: TGCGCCAGCTTGGGACTCCCCCCTAACAATGAGCAGTTCTTC

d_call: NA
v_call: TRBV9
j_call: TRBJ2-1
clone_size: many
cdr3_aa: CASSVVAATYNEQFF
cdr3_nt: TGTGCCAGCAGCGTAGTTGCGGCAACCTACAATGAGCAGTTCTTC

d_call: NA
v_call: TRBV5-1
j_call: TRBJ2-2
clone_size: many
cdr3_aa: CASSRGTSNTGELFF
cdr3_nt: TGCGCCAGCAGCCGTGGGACATCGAACACCGGGGAGCTGTTTTTT

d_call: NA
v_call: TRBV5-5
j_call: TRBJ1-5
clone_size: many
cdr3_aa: CASSIGASNQPQHF
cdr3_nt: TGTGCCAGCAGCATAGGGGCTAGCAATCAGCCCCAGCATTTT

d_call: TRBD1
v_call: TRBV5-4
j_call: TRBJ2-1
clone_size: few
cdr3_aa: CASSLGDREGGYNEQFF
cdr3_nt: TGTGCCAGCAGCTTGGGGGACAGGGAGGGCGGCTACAATGAGCAGTTCTTC

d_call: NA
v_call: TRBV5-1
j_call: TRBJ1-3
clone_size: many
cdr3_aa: CASSLDSGNTIYF
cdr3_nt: TGCGCCAGCAGCTTGGATTCTGGAAACACCATATATTTT

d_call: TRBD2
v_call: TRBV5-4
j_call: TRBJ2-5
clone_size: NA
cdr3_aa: CASSQGLAGEETQYF
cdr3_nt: TGTGCCAGCAGCCAGGGACTAGCGGGGGAGGAGACCCAGTACTTC

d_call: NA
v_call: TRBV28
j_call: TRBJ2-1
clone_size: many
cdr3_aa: CASSTGAYNEQFF
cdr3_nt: TGTGCCAGCAGCACCGGGGCATACAATGAGCAGTTCTTC

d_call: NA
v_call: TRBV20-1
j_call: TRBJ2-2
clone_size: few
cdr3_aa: CSATGAGNTGELFF
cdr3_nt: TGCAGTGCTACTGGAGCGGGTAACACCGGGGAGCTGTTTTTT

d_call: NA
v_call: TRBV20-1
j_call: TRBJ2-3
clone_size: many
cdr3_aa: CSAALSSPDTQYF
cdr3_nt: TGCAGTGCTGCCCTGTCGAGCCCAGATACGCAGTATTTT

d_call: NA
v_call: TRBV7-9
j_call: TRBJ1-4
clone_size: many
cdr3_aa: CASSLGRYDNEKLFF
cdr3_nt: TGTGCCAGCAGCTTAGGCCGTTACGATAATGAAAAACTGTTTTTT

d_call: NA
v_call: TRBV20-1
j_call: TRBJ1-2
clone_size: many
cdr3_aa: CSGEDYGYTF
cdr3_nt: TGCAGTGGGGAAGACTATGGCTACACCTTC

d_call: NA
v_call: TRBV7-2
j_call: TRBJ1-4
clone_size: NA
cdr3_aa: CASTFTPGIGEKLFF
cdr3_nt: TGTGCCAGCACCTTTACCCCAGGGATTGGGGAAAAACTGTTTTTT

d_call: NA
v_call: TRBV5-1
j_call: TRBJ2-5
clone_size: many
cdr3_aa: CASSQGSAQETQYF
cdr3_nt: TGCGCCAGCAGCCAAGGATCGGCCCAAGAGACCCAGTACTTC

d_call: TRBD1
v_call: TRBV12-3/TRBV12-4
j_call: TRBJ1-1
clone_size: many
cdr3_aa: CASIRDRGTEAFF
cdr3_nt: TGTGCCAGCATCAGGGACAGGGGTACTGAAGCTTTCTTT

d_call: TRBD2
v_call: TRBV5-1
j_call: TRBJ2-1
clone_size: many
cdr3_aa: CASSASGTSGGAGEQFF
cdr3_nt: TGCGCCAGCAGCGCCTCCGGGACTAGCGGGGGGGCCGGTGAGCAGTTCTTC

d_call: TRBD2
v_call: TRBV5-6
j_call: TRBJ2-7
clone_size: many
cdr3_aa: CASSGGGAYEQYF
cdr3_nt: TGTGCCAGCAGCGGCGGGGGGGCTTACGAGCAGTACTTC

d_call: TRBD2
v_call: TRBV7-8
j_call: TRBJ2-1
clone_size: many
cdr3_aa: CASSQRLPRGGQFF
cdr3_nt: TGTGCCAGCAGCCAGCGACTCCCACGGGGGGGGCAGTTCTTC

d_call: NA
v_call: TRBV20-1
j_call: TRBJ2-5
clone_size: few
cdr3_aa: CSARDRRGQETQYF
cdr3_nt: TGCAGTGCTAGGGACAGGCGGGGGCAAGAGACCCAGTACTTC

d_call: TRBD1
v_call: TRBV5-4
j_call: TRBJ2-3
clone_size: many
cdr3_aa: CASSPGGQGGGTQYF
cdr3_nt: TGTGCCAGCAGCCCGGGCGGACAGGGTGGCGGTACGCAGTATTTT

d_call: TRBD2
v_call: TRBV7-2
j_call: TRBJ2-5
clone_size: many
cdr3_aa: CASSRELAGGYQETQYF
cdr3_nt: TGTGCCAGCAGCAGAGAACTAGCGGGGGGATACCAAGAGACCCAGTACTTC

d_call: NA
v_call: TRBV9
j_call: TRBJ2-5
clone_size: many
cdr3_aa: CASSVAGGQVGETQYF
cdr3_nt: TGTGCCAGCAGCGTAGCTGGCGGACAAGTGGGGGAGACCCAGTACTTC

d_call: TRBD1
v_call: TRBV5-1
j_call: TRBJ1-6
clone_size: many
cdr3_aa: CASSLEGTGGSPLHF
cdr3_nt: TGCGCCAGCAGCTTGGAAGGGACAGGGGGTTCACCCCTCCACTTT

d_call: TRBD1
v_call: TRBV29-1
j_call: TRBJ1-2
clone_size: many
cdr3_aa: CSVEGRGHDGYTF
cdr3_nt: TGCAGCGTTGAAGGCAGGGGGCATGATGGCTACACCTTC

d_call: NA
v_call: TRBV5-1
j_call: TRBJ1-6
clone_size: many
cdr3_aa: CASSPPEGNSPLHF
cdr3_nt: TGCGCCAGCAGCCCTCCGGAGGGTAATTCACCCCTCCACTTT

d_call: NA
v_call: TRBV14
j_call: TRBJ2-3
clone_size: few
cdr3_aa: CASRKETDTQYF
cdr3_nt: TGTGCCAGCCGAAAGGAGACAGATACGCAGTATTTT

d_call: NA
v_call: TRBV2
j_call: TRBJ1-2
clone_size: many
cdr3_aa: CASSESAYGYTF
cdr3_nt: TGTGCCAGCAGTGAGTCGGCATATGGCTACACCTTC

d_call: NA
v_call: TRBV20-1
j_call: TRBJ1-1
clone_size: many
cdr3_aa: CSARGPAEAFF
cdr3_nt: TGCAGTGCTAGAGGTCCCGCTGAAGCTTTCTTT

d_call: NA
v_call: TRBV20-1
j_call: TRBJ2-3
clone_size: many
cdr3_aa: CSARPGTQQADTQYF
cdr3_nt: TGCAGTGCTAGACCGGGGACCCAACAAGCGGATACGCAGTATTTT

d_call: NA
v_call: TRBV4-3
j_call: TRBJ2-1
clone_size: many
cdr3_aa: CASRGTAYNEQFF
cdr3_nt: TGCGCCAGCCGCGGGACCGCCTACAATGAGCAGTTCTTC

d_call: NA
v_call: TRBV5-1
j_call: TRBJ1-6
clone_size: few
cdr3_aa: CASSLAAGEGTYNSPLHF
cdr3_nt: TGCGCCAGCAGCTTGGCCGCAGGGGAAGGCACCTATAATTCACCCCTCCACTTT

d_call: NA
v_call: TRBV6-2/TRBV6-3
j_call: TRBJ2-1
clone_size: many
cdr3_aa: CASSYSIGAASYNEQFF
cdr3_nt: TGTGCCAGCAGTTACTCGATTGGGGCAGCATCCTACAATGAGCAGTTCTTC

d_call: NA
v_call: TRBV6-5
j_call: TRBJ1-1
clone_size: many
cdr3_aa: CASSPPTARWEAFF
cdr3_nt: TGTGCCAGCAGCCCCCCGACGGCGAGATGGGAAGCTTTCTTT

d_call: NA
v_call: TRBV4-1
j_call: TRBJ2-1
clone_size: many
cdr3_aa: CASSQPGRSNEQFF
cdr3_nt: TGCGCCAGCAGCCAACCGGGACGGAGTAATGAGCAGTTCTTC

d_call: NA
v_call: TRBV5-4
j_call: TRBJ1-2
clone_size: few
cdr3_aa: CASTLPGLYGYTF
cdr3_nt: TGTGCCAGCACCTTACCGGGTCTCTATGGCTACACCTTC

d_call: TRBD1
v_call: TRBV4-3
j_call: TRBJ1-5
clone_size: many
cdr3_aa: CASSQAWGQGANQPQHF
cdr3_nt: TGCGCCAGCAGCCAAGCTTGGGGACAGGGGGCAAATCAGCCCCAGCATTTT

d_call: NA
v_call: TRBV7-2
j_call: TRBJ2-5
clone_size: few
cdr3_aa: CASSLVGGAVETQYF
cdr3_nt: TGTGCCAGCAGCTTAGTTGGGGGGGCCGTAGAGACCCAGTACTTC

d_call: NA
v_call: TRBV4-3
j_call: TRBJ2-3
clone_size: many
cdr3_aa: CASSQDRRQGTDTQYF
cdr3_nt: TGCGCCAGCAGCCAAGATAGGCGGCAAGGCACAGATACGCAGTATTTT

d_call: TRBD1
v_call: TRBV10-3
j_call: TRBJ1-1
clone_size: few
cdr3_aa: CAITRDSDTEAFF
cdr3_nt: TGTGCCATCACACGGGACAGCGACACTGAAGCTTTCTTT

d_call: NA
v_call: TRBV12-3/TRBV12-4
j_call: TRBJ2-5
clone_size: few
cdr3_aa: CASRAGPIQETQYF
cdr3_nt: TGTGCCAGCAGGGCTGGGCCGATCCAAGAGACCCAGTACTTC

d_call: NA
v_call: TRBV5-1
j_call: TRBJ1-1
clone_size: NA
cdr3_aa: CASHPLPVNTEAFF
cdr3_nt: TGCGCCAGCCACCCCTTGCCGGTGAACACTGAAGCTTTCTTT

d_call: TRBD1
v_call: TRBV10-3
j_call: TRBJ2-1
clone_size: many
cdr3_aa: CAISVDRVYNEQFF
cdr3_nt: TGTGCCATCAGTGTCGACAGGGTCTACAATGAGCAGTTCTTC

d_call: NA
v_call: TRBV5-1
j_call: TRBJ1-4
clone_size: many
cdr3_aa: CASSLQGGGEKLFF
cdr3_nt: TGCGCCAGCAGCTTACAGGGAGGGGGTGAAAAACTGTTTTTT

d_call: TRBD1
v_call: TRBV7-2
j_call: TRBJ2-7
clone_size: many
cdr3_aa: CASSPGTGNYEQYF
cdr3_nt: TGTGCCAGCAGCCCCGGGACAGGGAACTACGAGCAGTACTTC

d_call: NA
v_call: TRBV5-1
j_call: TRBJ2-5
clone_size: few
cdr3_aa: CASSTPTEQETQYF
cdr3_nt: TGCGCCAGCAGCACCCCGACAGAACAAGAGACCCAGTACTTC

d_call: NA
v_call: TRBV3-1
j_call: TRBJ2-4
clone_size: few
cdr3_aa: CASSQEGANIQYF
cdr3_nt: TGTGCCAGCAGCCAAGAGGGGGCGAACATTCAGTACTTC

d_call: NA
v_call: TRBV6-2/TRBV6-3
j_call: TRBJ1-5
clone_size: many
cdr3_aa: CASLPAGGNQPQHF
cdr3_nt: TGTGCCAGCCTACCGGCAGGCGGTAATCAGCCCCAGCATTTT

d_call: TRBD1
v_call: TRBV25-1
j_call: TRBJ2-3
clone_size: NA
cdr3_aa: CASSDPGQGESTDTQYF
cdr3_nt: TGTGCCAGCAGTGACCCGGGACAGGGAGAAAGCACAGATACGCAGTATTTT

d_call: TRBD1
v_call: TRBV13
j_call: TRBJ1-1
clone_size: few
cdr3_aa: CASSRRTGTEAFF
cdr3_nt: TGTGCCAGCAGCCGGAGGACAGGGACTGAAGCTTTCTTT